Described below is a single T cell receptor (beta chain) sequence and its context. What it recognizes is unknown. CDR3 size: 15 residues. Trimming cost V 6 bases and J 6 bases; bases outside gene matches: 12. Germline CDR1 and CDR2: SNHLY and FYNNEI. The data stem from a study of cytomegalovirus exposure and HLA in healthy donors. Regarding the study as a whole: Further analysis was carried out later, and it showed several of the most significant clusters appearing linked to common viral pathogens. A few of the chains that were CMV-associated were confirmed in vitro to be specific for CMV antigens. It was reported in a later analysis that an Asian-associated ancestry cluster showed fewer N-insertions than the approximately 670-donor mean.

Amplification used 60 Vbeta primers and 13 Jbeta primers. Sequencing used immunoSEQ multiplex PCR; TCRdb keeps in-frame clones, though not all of them. The sample shows about 80,000 clones, about 80% of them seen only once. In nominal health when sampled, donors likely had unrecorded immune exposures nonetheless. The TCR comes from a man aged 50 to 59 in good health and CMV-seropositive. V is TRBV2 and J is TRBJ2-3, with TRBD2 matching 7 bases. Sequencing input: PBMCs. CDR3 amino acids: CASRLLSTGGDTQYF. CDR3 bases: TGTGCCAGCAGACTTCTTTCGACCGGGGGGGATACGCAGTATTTT.